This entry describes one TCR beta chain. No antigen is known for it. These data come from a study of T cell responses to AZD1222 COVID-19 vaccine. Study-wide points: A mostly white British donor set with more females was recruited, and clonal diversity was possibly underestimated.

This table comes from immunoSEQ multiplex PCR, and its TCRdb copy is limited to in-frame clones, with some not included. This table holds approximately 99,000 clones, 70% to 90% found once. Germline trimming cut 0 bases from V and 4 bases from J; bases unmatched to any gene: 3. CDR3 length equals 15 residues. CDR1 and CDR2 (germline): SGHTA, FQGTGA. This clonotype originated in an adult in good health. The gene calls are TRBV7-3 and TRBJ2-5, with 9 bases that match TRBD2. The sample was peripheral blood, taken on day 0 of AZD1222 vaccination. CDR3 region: CASSLTSGGGETQYF. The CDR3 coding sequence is TGTGCCAGCAGCTTAACTAGCGGGGGAGGAGAGACCCAGTACTTC.